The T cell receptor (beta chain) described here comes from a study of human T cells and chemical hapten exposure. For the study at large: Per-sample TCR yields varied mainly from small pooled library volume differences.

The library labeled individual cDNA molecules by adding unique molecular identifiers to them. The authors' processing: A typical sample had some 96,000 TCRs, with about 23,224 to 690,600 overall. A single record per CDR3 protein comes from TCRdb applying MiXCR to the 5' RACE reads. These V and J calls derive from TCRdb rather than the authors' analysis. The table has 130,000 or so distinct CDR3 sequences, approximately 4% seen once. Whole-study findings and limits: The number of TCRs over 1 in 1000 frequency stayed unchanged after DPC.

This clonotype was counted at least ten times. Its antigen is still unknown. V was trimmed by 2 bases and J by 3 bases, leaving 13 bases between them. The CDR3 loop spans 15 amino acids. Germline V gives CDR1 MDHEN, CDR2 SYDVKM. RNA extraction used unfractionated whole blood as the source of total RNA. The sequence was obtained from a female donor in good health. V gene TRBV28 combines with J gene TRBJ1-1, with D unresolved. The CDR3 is CASSLGGEGHTEAFF. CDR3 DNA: TGTGCCAGCAGTTTAGGTGGGGAGGGCCACACTGAAGCTTTCTTT.